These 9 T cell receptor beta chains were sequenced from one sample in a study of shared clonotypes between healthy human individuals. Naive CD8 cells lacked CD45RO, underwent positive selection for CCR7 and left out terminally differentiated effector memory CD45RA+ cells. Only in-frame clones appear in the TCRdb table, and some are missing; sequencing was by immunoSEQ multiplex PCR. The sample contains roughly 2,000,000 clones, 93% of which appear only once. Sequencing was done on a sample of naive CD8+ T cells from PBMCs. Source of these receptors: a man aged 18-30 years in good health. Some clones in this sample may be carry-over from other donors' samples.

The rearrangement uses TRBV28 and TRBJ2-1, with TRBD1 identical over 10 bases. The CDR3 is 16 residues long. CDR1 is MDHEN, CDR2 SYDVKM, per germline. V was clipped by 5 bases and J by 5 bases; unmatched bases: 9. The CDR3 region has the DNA TGTGCCAGCAGTGCAATTCCGGGACAGGGGAACAATGAGCAGTTCTTC. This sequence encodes CASSAIPGQGNNEQFF.

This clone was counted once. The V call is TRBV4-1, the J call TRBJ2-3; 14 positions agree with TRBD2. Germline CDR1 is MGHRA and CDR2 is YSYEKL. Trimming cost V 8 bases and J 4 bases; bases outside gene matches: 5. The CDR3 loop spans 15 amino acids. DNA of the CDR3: TGCGCCAGCGGGACTAGCGGGAGTAGCGCAGATACGCAGTATTTT. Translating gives CASGTSGSSADTQYF.

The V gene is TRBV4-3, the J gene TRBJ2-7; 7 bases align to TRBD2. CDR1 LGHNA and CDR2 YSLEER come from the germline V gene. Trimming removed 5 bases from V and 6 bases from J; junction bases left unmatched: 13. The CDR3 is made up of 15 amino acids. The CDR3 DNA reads TGCGCCAGCAGCATTAAGTTCCAGACGGGGGGCGAGCAGTACTTC. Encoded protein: CASSIKFQTGGEQYF.

The CDR3 reads CASIPRGPGTEAFF. As DNA, the CDR3 is TGTGCCAGCATTCCCAGGGGCCCGGGGACTGAAGCTTTCTTT. The chain links TRBV28 to TRBJ1-1; D perhaps matches TRBD1 (6 bases). The CDR3 has 14 amino acids. The V gene's germline CDR1 is MDHEN and CDR2 SYDVKM. V shed 7 bases and J shed 5 bases, with 17 bases lying between them.

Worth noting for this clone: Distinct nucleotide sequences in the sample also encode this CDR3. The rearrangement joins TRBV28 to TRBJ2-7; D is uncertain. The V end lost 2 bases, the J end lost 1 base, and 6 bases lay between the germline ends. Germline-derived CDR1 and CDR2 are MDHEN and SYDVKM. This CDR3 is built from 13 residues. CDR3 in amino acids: CASSLGSSYEQYF. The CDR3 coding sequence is TGTGCCAGCAGTTTAGGCTCTTCCTACGAGCAGTACTTC.

This chain's CDR3 is CASSVRAGGTYNEQFF. The DNA of the CDR3 is TGTGCCAGCAGCGTCAGAGCGGGAGGGACTTACAATGAGCAGTTCTTC. This sequence joins TRBV9 and TRBJ2-1; the match to TRBD2 covers 10 bases. Germline V gene data show CDR1 as SGDLS and CDR2 as YYNGEE. There are 16 residues in the CDR3. The V gene end was trimmed by 2 bases and the J gene end by 4 bases; junction bases not matched to a gene: 6. Full variable domain (missing parts from reference TRBV9 and TRBJ2-1): DSGVTQTPKHLITATGQRVTLRCSPRSGDLSVYWYQQSLDQGLQFLIQYYNGEERAKGNILERFSAQQFPDLHSELNLSSLELGDSALYFCASSVRAGGTYNEQFFGPGTRLTVL.

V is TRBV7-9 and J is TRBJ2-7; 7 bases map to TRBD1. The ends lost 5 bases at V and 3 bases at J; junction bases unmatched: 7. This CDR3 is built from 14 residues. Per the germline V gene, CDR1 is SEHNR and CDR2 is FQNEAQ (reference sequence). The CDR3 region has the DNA TGTGCCAGCAGCCAGTCGGGACAGTACTACGAGCAGTACTTC. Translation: CASSQSGQYYEQYF.

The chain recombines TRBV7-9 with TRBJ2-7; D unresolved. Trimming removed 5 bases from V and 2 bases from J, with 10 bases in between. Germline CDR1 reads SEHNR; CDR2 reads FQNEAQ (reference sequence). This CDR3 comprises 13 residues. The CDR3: CASSPALPYEQYF. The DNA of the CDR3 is TGTGCCAGCAGCCCCGCACTACCCTACGAGCAGTACTTC. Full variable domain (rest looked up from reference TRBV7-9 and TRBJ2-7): DTGVSQNPRHKITKRGQNVTFRCDPISEHNRLYWYRQTLGQGPEFLTYFQNEAQLEKSRLLSDRFSAERPKGSFSTLEIQRTEQGDSAMYLCASSPALPYEQYFGPGTRLTVT.

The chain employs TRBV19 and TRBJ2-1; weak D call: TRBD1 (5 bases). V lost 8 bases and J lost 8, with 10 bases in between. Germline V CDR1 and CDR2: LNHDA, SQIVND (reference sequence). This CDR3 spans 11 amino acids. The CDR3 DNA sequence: TGTGCCAGTCTTACAGGAGATGAGCAGTTCTTC. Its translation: CASLTGDEQFF.